Below, one T cell receptor (beta chain) is given with its context. This sample is drawn from a study of cytomegalovirus exposure and HLA in healthy donors. This CDR3 is built from 14 residues. CDR1 is SNHLY, CDR2 FYNNEI, per germline. V was trimmed by 8 bases and J by 5 bases, leaving 18 bases between them. PCR employed 60 Vbeta and 13 Jbeta primers. The repertoire was sequenced with immunoSEQ multiplex PCR; TCRdb's copy has only in-frame clones and lacks some. There are roughly 40,000 clones in the sample, with approximately 1.3% held by the top ten. The V call is TRBV2, the J call TRBJ1-2; the D gene is possibly TRBD1 (5 bases). Material for sequencing was PBMCs. The sequence was collected from a young man in good health and CMV-seronegative. The CDR3 protein is CASPQRRGSYGYTF. The CDR3 DNA reads as TGTGCCAGCCCTCAGAGGAGGGGTTCGTATGGCTACACCTTC.